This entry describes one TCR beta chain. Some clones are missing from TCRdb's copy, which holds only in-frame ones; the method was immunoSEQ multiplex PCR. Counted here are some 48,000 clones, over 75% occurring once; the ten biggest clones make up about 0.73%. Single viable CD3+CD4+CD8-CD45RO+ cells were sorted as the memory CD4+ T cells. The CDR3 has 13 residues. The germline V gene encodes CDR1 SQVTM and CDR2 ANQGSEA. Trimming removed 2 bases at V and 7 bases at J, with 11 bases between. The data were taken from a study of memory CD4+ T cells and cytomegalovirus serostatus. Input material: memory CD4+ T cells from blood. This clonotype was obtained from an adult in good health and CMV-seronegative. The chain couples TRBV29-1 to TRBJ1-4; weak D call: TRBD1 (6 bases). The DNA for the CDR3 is TGCAGCGTTGAAAGGGGGGCTGGTGAAAAACTGTTTTTT. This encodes CSVERGAGEKLFF. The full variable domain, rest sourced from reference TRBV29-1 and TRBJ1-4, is SAVISQKPSRDICQRGTSLTIQCQVDSQVTMMFWYRQQPGQSLTLIATANQGSEATYESGFVIDKFPISRPNLTFSTLTVSNMSPEDSSIYLCSVERGAGEKLFFGSGTQLSVL.